Shown below are 28 T cell receptor beta chains from a single sample sequenced in a study of shared clonotypes between healthy human individuals. Generated by immunoSEQ multiplex PCR, the TCRdb table keeps only in-frame clones and is missing some. The repertoire holds about 1.1 million clones, with approximately 80% as singletons. Source material: memory CD4+ T cells from PBMCs. Subset noted: CD45RA-negative fraction. The receptor source for this set is a man aged 18 to 29 in good health. Some clones in this sample may be carry-over from other donors' samples.

The chain links TRBV7-3 to TRBJ2-5; D is perhaps TRBD2 (6 bases). Germline V CDR1 and CDR2: SGHTA, FQGTGA. The CDR3 sequence is 14 residues long. Trimming shortened V by 4 bases and J by 6 bases, and 15 bases separated the two germline ends. Here the CDR3 reads CASSSGSSPQTQYF. For the CDR3, the DNA is TGTGCCAGCAGCTCCGGGAGCTCTCCTCAGACCCAGTACTTC.

Worth noting for this clone: The sample contains more than one DNA sequence encoding this CDR3. The chain carries TRBV5-1 and TRBJ2-3, with 10 bases that match TRBD1. V shed 4 bases, J shed 4 bases, and the junction held 3 bases outside the gene matches. Germline CDR1 reads SGHRS; CDR2 reads YFSETQ. The CDR3 has 14 amino acids. In DNA form, the CDR3 reads TGCGCCAGCAGCCTGGGACAGGGGCCAGATACGCAGTATTTT. Protein sequence: CASSLGQGPDTQYF. The entire variable domain, with the rest obtained from reference TRBV5-1 and TRBJ2-3, is as follows: KAGVTQTPRYLIKTRGQQVTLSCSPISGHRSVSWYQQTPGQGLQFLFEYFSETQRNKGNFPGRFSGRQFSNSRSEMNVSTLELGDSALYLCASSLGQGPDTQYFGPGTRLTVL.

The J gene is TRBJ2-5, the V gene TRBV18; TRBD1 agrees at 7 bases. Per the germline V gene, CDR1 is KGHSH and CDR2 is LQKENI. V trimming: 4 bases; J trimming: 5 bases; junction bases outside the gene matches: 4. This CDR3 spans 13 amino acids. In nucleotides, the CDR3 is TGTGCCAGCTCACAGGGGGCAGGGGAGACCCAGTACTTC. Translated, it gives CASSQGAGETQYF.

The count of this clone is one. The J gene is TRBJ2-1, the V gene TRBV5-6; D is ambiguous. The V end lost 8 bases, the J end lost 7 bases, and 22 bases lay between the germline ends. There are 15 residues in the CDR3. Per germline, CDR1 SGHDT and CDR2 YYEEEE. DNA of the CDR3: TGTGCCAGTAGCCGGCCCGTACATTCGACTAATGAGCAGTTCTTC. Residues: CASSRPVHSTNEQFF.

V and J are TRBV5-1 and TRBJ1-1; D remains unclear. Trimming pared 0 bases from V and 3 bases from J, leaving 12 bases between. The CDR3 length is 15 residues. The germline CDR1 and CDR2 sequences are SGHRS and YFSETQ. The CDR3: CASSLVASLDTEAFF. CDR3 bases: TGCGCCAGCAGCTTGGTGGCCTCTCTAGACACTGAAGCTTTCTTT. Combining the CDR3 with reference TRBV5-1 and TRBJ1-1 gives the whole variable domain KAGVTQTPRYLIKTRGQQVTLSCSPISGHRSVSWYQQTPGQGLQFLFEYFSETQRNKGNFPGRFSGRQFSNSRSEMNVSTLELGDSALYLCASSLVASLDTEAFFGQGTRLTVV.

On this clone itself: Other nucleotide sequences in the sample specify the same CDR3. The chain recombines TRBV6-1 with TRBJ1-1; 8 nucleotides match TRBD1. V lost 4 bases to trimming and J lost 4 bases; unmatched junction nucleotides: 5. The CDR3 is 14 amino acids. The germline gives CDR1 MNHNS, CDR2 SASEGT. The CDR3 region is CASSVQGAGTEAFF. CDR3 bases: TGTGCCAGCAGTGTGCAGGGGGCGGGCACTGAAGCTTTCTTT.

This clone has a single count. This chain connects TRBV6-6 to TRBJ2-3, with D unclear. Trimming shortened V by 2 bases and J by 0 bases, and 9 bases separated the two germline ends. Germline V lookup: CDR1 MNHNY, CDR2 SVGAGI (reference sequence). The CDR3 length is 15 residues. The CDR3 here is CASSYRQTSTDTQYF. The CDR3 DNA is TGTGCCAGCAGTTACAGGCAGACTAGCACAGATACGCAGTATTTT.

In this sample, this clone turned up a few times. The chain couples TRBV29-1 to TRBJ1-2, with 7 bases identical to TRBD1. There are 11 residues in the CDR3. Per germline, CDR1 SQVTM and CDR2 ANQGSEA. V was clipped by 7 bases and J by 7 bases; unmatched bases: 6. CDR3 in amino acids: CSGRQGGGYTF. CDR3 in DNA: TGCAGCGGTCGACAGGGCGGTGGCTACACCTTC. Using reference TRBV29-1 and TRBJ1-2 for the parts outside the CDR3, the full variable domain is SAVISQKPSRDICQRGTSLTIQCQVDSQVTMMFWYRQQPGQSLTLIATANQGSEATYESGFVIDKFPISRPNLTFSTLTVSNMSPEDSSIYLCSGRQGGGYTFGSGTRLTVV.

This clone has a count of ten or more. This chain uses TRBV5-1 with TRBJ2-1, with TRBD2 identical over 10 bases. V lost 3 bases to trimming and J lost 2 bases; unmatched junction nucleotides: 5. Germline assignment: CDR1 SGHRS and CDR2 YFSETQ. The CDR3 spans 16 residues. The CDR3 DNA is TGCGCCAGCAGCTGGTTGACTAGCGGGCCCTACAATGAGCAGTTCTTC. This encodes CASSWLTSGPYNEQFF. The whole variable domain, filled in from reference TRBV5-1 and TRBJ2-1, reads KAGVTQTPRYLIKTRGQQVTLSCSPISGHRSVSWYQQTPGQGLQFLFEYFSETQRNKGNFPGRFSGRQFSNSRSEMNVSTLELGDSALYLCASSWLTSGPYNEQFFGPGTRLTVL.

For this clone: This likely traces to a read error, being one base from a far larger clone. V gene TRBV7-9 combines with J gene TRBJ2-7; D possibly matches TRBD1 or TRBD2 (5 bases each). CDR3 length: 14 amino acids. Germline lookup yields CDR1 SEHNR and CDR2 FQNEAQ (reference sequence). The CDR3 DNA follows: TGTGCCAGCAGCCCCCCCCCGAGGGGCTACGAGCAGTGCTTC. Its translation is CASSPPPRGYEQCF.

The chain employs TRBV7-9 and TRBJ1-2; 8 nucleotides align to TRBD1. Germline CDR1 and CDR2: SEHNR and FQNEAQ (reference sequence). V dropped 1 base and J dropped 12; count of bases not matched to a gene: 4. The CDR3 is 12 residues long. CDR3 sequence reads: CASSLEGQVNTF. CDR3 DNA sequence: TGTGCCAGCAGCTTAGAGGGACAGGTAAACACCTTC.

The genes are TRBV7-7 and TRBJ1-1, with no clear D. Trimming took 1 base from V and 3 from J, leaving 6 bases between them. There are 13 residues in the CDR3. Germline loops: CDR1 SSHAT, CDR2 FNYEAQ (reference sequence). The CDR3 DNA reads TGTGCCAGCAGCTTAGACAGAGACACTGAAGCTTTCTTT. It specifies CASSLDRDTEAFF. The variable domain in full, completed from reference TRBV7-7 and TRBJ1-1, reads GAGVSQSPRYKVTKRGQDVTLRCDPISSHATLYWYQQALGQGPEFLTYFNYEAQPDKSGLPSDRFSAERPEGSISTLTIQRTEQRDSAMYRCASSLDRDTEAFFGQGTRLTVV.

Notes on this clone: Other DNA sequences in this sample translate to the same CDR3. The V and J genes are TRBV10-3 and TRBJ1-3, with D perhaps TRBD1 (6 bases). V was cut by 0 bases and J by 1 base, with 7 bases left in between. The V gene's germline CDR1 is ENHRY and CDR2 SYGVKD. The CDR3 runs 15 residues. The CDR3 loop is CAISESTGSGNTIYF. CDR3 in DNA: TGTGCCATCAGTGAGTCAACAGGGTCTGGAAACACCATATATTTT.

CDR3 DNA sequence: TGTGCCAGTATTTTAGGAGAGGGAGAGGATGAAAAACTGTTTTTT. Translated: CASILGEGEDEKLFF. The gene calls are TRBV19 and TRBJ1-4; D remains ambiguous. In germline, CDR1 is LNHDA, CDR2 SQIVND (reference sequence). This CDR3 has 15 residues. V was shortened by 7 bases and J by 6 bases, with 18 bases between the two germline ends.

The chain couples TRBV6-8 to TRBJ1-5; D perhaps matches TRBD1 (6 bases). The V end was cut by 7 bases, the J end by 10 bases, with 23 bases between. Germline V CDR1 and CDR2: MNHGY, SAAAGT. CDR3 size: 15 residues. The CDR3 sequence: CASNLNRDTPRPQHF. The CDR3 DNA follows: TGTGCCAGCAACCTGAACCGGGACACCCCGCGACCCCAGCATTTT.

J is TRBJ2-3 and V is TRBV11-3; 11 nucleotides align to TRBD2. The length of the CDR3 is 15 residues. Germline CDR1 is SGHNT and CDR2 is YENEEA. The J segment lost 2 bases and the V segment lost 5 bases, leaving 3 bases of the junction unmatched. The CDR3 region is CASSASGRTTDTQYF. As DNA, the CDR3 is TGTGCCAGCAGCGCTAGCGGGAGGACCACAGATACGCAGTATTTT.

This chain connects TRBV7-3 to TRBJ2-2; 12 bases are a match to TRBD2. V gave up 2 bases and J gave up 7 bases; unmatched junction bases: 11. Germline V gives CDR1 SGHTA, CDR2 FQGTGA. The CDR3 runs to 18 residues. CDR3: CASSLSSGRAGIGGELFF. Here the CDR3 DNA reads TGTGCCAGCAGCTTATCTAGCGGGAGGGCCGGTATCGGCGGGGAGCTGTTTTTT.

The chain has TRBV20-1 and TRBJ1-2; TRBD1 is a possible D gene (6 bases). The ends were cut back, 6 bases at V and 6 bases at J, with 11 bases in the middle. CDR3 size: 11 residues. The germline CDR1 and CDR2 sequences are DFQATT and SNEGSKA (reference sequence). The CDR3 coding sequence is TGCAGTGCCGTCAGGGGAAATGGCTACACCTTC. Protein sequence: CSAVRGNGYTF.

The chain carries TRBV28 and TRBJ2-6; D is perhaps TRBD1 or TRBD2 (5 bases each). This CDR3 has 17 amino acids. V lost 4 bases, J lost 0 bases, and 13 bases lay in between. Germline V CDR1 and CDR2: MDHEN, SYDVKM. This CDR3 reads CASSSGAGPSGANVLTF. In nucleotides, the CDR3 is TGTGCCAGCAGTTCCGGGGCAGGGCCCTCTGGGGCCAACGTCCTGACTTTC.

CDR3 bases: TGTGCCAGCAGCGGGCTGGGCCGGGGCAATCAGCCCCAGCATTTT. The encoded protein is CASSGLGRGNQPQHF. This rearrangement joins TRBV2 to TRBJ1-5; D gene unclear. The ends were cut back, 6 bases at V and 2 bases at J, with 14 bases in the middle. Germline CDR1 SNHLY, CDR2 FYNNEI. The length of the CDR3 is 15 residues.

About this clone itself: One base away lies a much larger clone, so this may be a sequencing read error. The chain carries TRBV4-1 and TRBJ2-3; 9 nucleotides line up with TRBD2. The CDR3 consists of 16 residues. Germline CDR1 MGHRA, CDR2 YSYEKL. CDR3: CASSQDLIAGADTQYF. The CDR3 DNA is TGTGCCAGCAGCCAAGATTTGATAGCGGGGGCAGATACGCAGTACTTT.

The V gene is TRBV14, the J gene TRBJ2-5, with D unresolved. V lost 1 base and J lost 4, with 19 bases in between. From germline, CDR1 is SGHDN and CDR2 FVKESK. The CDR3 runs 17 residues. The CDR3 spells CASSQVPGPKVRETQYF. CDR3 sequence (DNA): TGTGCCAGCAGCCAAGTACCGGGTCCCAAGGTGCGAGAGACCCAGTACTTC.

The chain couples TRBV5-1 to TRBJ2-7; 9 bases agree with TRBD1. There are 14 residues in the CDR3. V trimming: 4 bases; J trimming: 6 bases; junction bases outside the gene matches: 8. Germline CDR1 and CDR2: SGHRS and YFSETQ. The DNA for the CDR3 is TGCGCCAGCAGCGAAAGTACAGGGGGCGGCGAGCAGTACTTC. The encoded protein is CASSESTGGGEQYF.

This chain uses TRBV9 with TRBJ2-1, with D tentatively TRBD2 (5 bases). CDR1 is SGDLS and CDR2 is YYNGEE in the germline V gene. This CDR3 is 12 amino acids long. V was shortened by 3 bases and J by 10 bases, with 11 bases between the two germline ends. CDR3 DNA sequence: TGTGCCAGCAGCGCTAGCCTCCGAGAGCAGTTCTTC. The encoded protein is CASSASLREQFF.

The chain is built from TRBV9 and TRBJ1-4, with D unresolved. Trimming removed 5 bases from V and 2 bases from J, with 13 bases in between. CDR3 size: 15 residues. CDR1 and CDR2 (germline): SGDLS, YYNGEE. CDR3 bases: TGTGCCAGCAGTCCTGGGGTGACTACTAATGAAAAACTGTTTTTT. As protein: CASSPGVTTNEKLFF. Based on the CDR3 plus reference TRBV9 and TRBJ1-4, the full variable domain is DSGVTQTPKHLITATGQRVTLRCSPRSGDLSVYWYQQSLDQGLQFLIQYYNGEERAKGNILERFSAQQFPDLHSELNLSSLELGDSALYFCASSPGVTTNEKLFFGSGTQLSVL.

V gene TRBV15 combines with J gene TRBJ1-2; D call uncertain. Per germline, CDR1 LNHNV and CDR2 YYDKDF (reference sequence). V lost 5 bases and J 1 base, leaving 17 bases between the germline ends. This CDR3 region has 16 residues. This chain's CDR3 is CATSDGVARGNYGYTF. As DNA, the CDR3 is TGTGCCACCAGCGACGGTGTGGCCCGCGGTAACTATGGCTACACCTTC.

This clone occurred a few times. The sample holds other DNA sequences that translate to the same CDR3. V gene TRBV5-1 combines with J gene TRBJ2-5, with no clear D. Trimming removed 2 bases from V and 5 bases from J, with 4 bases in between. Germline CDR1 and CDR2: SGHRS and YFSETQ. CDR3 length: 11 residues. CDR3 region: CASSFRETQYF. The CDR3 region has the DNA TGCGCCAGCAGCTTTCGTGAGACCCAGTACTTC. The whole variable domain, filled in from reference TRBV5-1 and TRBJ2-5, reads KAGVTQTPRYLIKTRGQQVTLSCSPISGHRSVSWYQQTPGQGLQFLFEYFSETQRNKGNFPGRFSGRQFSNSRSEMNVSTLELGDSALYLCASSFRETQYFGPGTRLLVL.

The chain is built from TRBV5-1 and TRBJ2-1; 9 bases align to TRBD2. The CDR3 runs to 16 residues. The germline V gene has CDR1 SGHRS and CDR2 YFSETQ. V was clipped by 1 base and J by 5 bases; unmatched bases: 7. This chain's CDR3 is CASSLYTSGRDNEQFF. Written as DNA, the CDR3 is TGCGCCAGCAGCTTGTATACTAGCGGGCGGGACAATGAGCAGTTCTTC.